This T cell receptor (beta chain) stems from a study of cytomegalovirus exposure and HLA in healthy donors. Study results and caveats: When analyzed later, a missense DCLRE1C variant was found to be linked to TCR beta V- and J-gene trimming.

This clone is a singleton in its sample. What it binds is not known. Germline-derived CDR1 and CDR2 are SNHLY and FYNNEI. The CDR3 loop spans 18 amino acids. V shed 8 bases and J 8 bases; nucleotides not matched to a gene: 22. Primers: 60 Vbeta forward and 13 Jbeta reverse. Here immunoSEQ multiplex PCR was the method, and the copy in TCRdb shows in-frame clones only, minus some. The table has some 130,000 clones, around 80% seen once. The V call is TRBV2, the J call TRBJ2-2, with 8 bases matching TRBD2. This sequence was found in a human donor in good health. Sequencing used PBMCs. CDR3: CASPHTAGGADGRGELFF. CDR3 DNA: TGTGCCAGCCCACACACTGCGGGGGGCGCTGACGGGAGGGGGGAGCTGTTTTTT. The whole variable domain, remainder taken from reference TRBV2 and TRBJ2-2, is EPEVTQTPSHQVTQMGQEVILRCVPISNHLYFYWYRQILGQKVEFLVSFYNNEISEKSEIFDDQFSVERPDGSNFTLKIRSTKLEDSAMYFCASPHTAGGADGRGELFFGEGSRLTVL.